Shown below are 24 T cell receptor beta chains from a single sample sequenced in a study of blood T cell repertoires in COVID-19. Profiled with immunoSEQ multiplex PCR; TCRdb holds only in-frame clones, not every one. Found here are just over 250,000 clones, about 80% of them singletons; the top ten hold 4.1%. The sequenced sample consisted of PBMCs or T cells enriched from blood (not recorded which). Receptors originate from a man aged 25-40 years with acute COVID-19.

V is TRBV6-6 and J is TRBJ2-5, with D hard to call. Germline CDR1 and CDR2: MNHNY and SVGAGI (reference sequence). V was clipped by 4 bases and J by 3 bases, with 6 bases between them. The CDR3 runs to 12 residues. The DNA for the CDR3 is TGTGCCAGCAGTTCCTCCGAAGAGACCCAGTACTTC. Translation: CASSSSEETQYF.

The rearrangement uses TRBV4-3 and TRBJ2-3; 9 nucleotides agree with TRBD2. The CDR3 loop spans 15 amino acids. After removal of 3 bases from V and 2 bases from J, the junction contained 3 bases not matched to a gene. Germline CDR1 reads LGHNA; CDR2 reads YSLEER. For the CDR3, the DNA is TGCGCCAGCAGCCACCCTAGCGGGGCCACAGATACGCAGTATTTT. It codes for CASSHPSGATDTQYF.

CDR3 sequence reads: CASSLVAYQPQHF. CDR3 sequence (DNA): TGTGCCAGCAGTTTAGTCGCGTATCAGCCCCAGCATTTT. The rearrangement joins TRBV27 to TRBJ1-5; D is uncertain. The V gene lost 2 bases and the J gene lost 5 bases, with 7 bases spanning the gap. The CDR3 consists of 13 residues. From germline, CDR1 is MNHEY and CDR2 SMNVEV (reference sequence).

V and J are TRBV10-3 and TRBJ1-1, with D perhaps TRBD1 (5 bases). The CDR3 totals 13 residues. The germline gives CDR1 ENHRY, CDR2 SYGVKD. Between the trimmed V and J ends, which lost 9 bases and 4 bases, there was a span of 15 bases. The chain's CDR3 is CAIQTSGGTEAFF. The DNA for the CDR3 is TGTGCCATTCAAACGAGCGGGGGCACTGAAGCTTTCTTT.

This chain connects TRBV18 to TRBJ1-2; 9 bases fit TRBD1. The V and J ends lost 3 bases and 8 bases, in that order; junction bases with no gene match: 10. This CDR3 comprises 15 residues. Germline values: CDR1 KGHSH, CDR2 LQKENI. The CDR3 loop reads CASSPSSGQGNGYTF. The CDR3 DNA follows: TGTGCCAGCTCACCTAGTTCGGGACAGGGTAACGGCTACACCTTC.

The rearrangement joins TRBV28 to TRBJ1-1; a possible D gene is TRBD1 (5 bases). This CDR3 is built from 14 residues. The germline V gene encodes CDR1 MDHEN and CDR2 SYDVKM. Trimming pared 10 bases from V and 1 base from J, leaving 16 bases between. DNA for the CDR3: TGTGCCATATCTAGTCGGGGGAAGAACACTGAAGCTTTCTTT. This encodes CAISSRGKNTEAFF.

This rearrangement joins TRBV19 to TRBJ1-1; tentatively, D is TRBD1 (5 bases). With 4 bases removed from V and 0 bases from J, the gap between germline ends came to 9 bases. Germline assignment: CDR1 LNHDA and CDR2 SQIVND (reference sequence). The CDR3 consists of 14 residues. CDR3 nucleotide sequence: TGTGCCAGTAGTAGTCGACAGATGAACACTGAAGCTTTCTTT. Amino acids: CASSSRQMNTEAFF.

The chain joins TRBV14 to TRBJ2-3, with 8 bases aligning to TRBD2. The V segment lost 4 bases and the J segment 2 bases; nucleotides outside the gene matches: 8. The germline gives CDR1 SGHDN, CDR2 FVKESK. The CDR3 is made up of 16 amino acids. CDR3 in DNA: TGTGCCAGCAGCCCTTATAGCGGGGCGAACACAGATACGCAGTATTTT. Translation: CASSPYSGANTDTQYF.

The V call is TRBV24-1, the J call TRBJ2-1; 9 bases are shared with TRBD2. Germline CDR1 reads KGHDR; CDR2 reads SFDVKD. The CDR3 has 14 amino acids. Trimming cost V 7 bases and J 3 bases; bases outside gene matches: 3. The CDR3 nucleotides are TGTGCCACCAGAGGAGCGGGGGGCTACAATGAGCAGTTCTTC. Protein product: CATRGAGGYNEQFF.

This sequence joins TRBV19 and TRBJ2-1; 8 bases agree with TRBD2. After removal of 7 bases from V and 8 bases from J, the junction contained 10 bases not matched to a gene. This CDR3 region has 14 residues. From germline, CDR1 is LNHDA and CDR2 SQIVND (reference sequence). CDR3 loop: CASTISGGVDEQFF. In nucleotides, the CDR3 is TGTGCCAGTACTATCAGCGGGGGAGTCGATGAGCAGTTCTTC. Supplemented by reference TRBV19 and TRBJ2-1, the full variable domain reads DGGITQSPKYLFRKEGQNVTLSCEQNLNHDAMYWYRQDPGQGLRLIYYSQIVNDFQKGDIAEGYSVSREKKESFPLTVTSAQKNPTAFYLCASTISGGVDEQFFGPGTRLTVL.

This clone appeared a single time. Here the CDR3 reads CASSLPATGGNQPQHF. In nucleotides, the CDR3 is TGTGCCAGCAGCCTGCCAGCGACAGGGGGTAATCAGCCCCAGCATTTT. The chain has TRBV7-8 and TRBJ1-5, with TRBD1 identical over 9 bases. Unmatched junction bases numbered 9, after V lost 5 bases and J lost 4 bases. The germline gives CDR1 SGHVS, CDR2 FQNEAQ. This CDR3 is built from 16 residues.

The chain is built from TRBV2 and TRBJ2-1; 7 nucleotides agree with TRBD1. Germline CDR1 and CDR2: SNHLY and FYNNEI. The V gene end was trimmed by 10 bases and the J gene end by 0 bases; junction bases not matched to a gene: 12. This CDR3 has 16 amino acids. CDR3 DNA sequence: TGTGCCATTCGTGGGCCCAGGGGGAGCTCCTACAATGAGCAGTTCTTC. Translation: CAIRGPRGSSYNEQFF.

The chain couples TRBV9 to TRBJ2-4; tentative D call: TRBD2 (5 bases). The CDR3 spans 13 residues. Germline V lookup: CDR1 SGDLS, CDR2 YYNGEE. Trimming stripped 3 bases from V and 3 bases from J, with 7 bases between. Written as DNA, the CDR3 is TGTGCCAGCAGCGGGAGCGGCAAAAACATTCAGTACTTC. Its translation is CASSGSGKNIQYF.

The V gene is TRBV2, the J gene TRBJ2-3; 9 nucleotides match TRBD2. CDR1 SNHLY and CDR2 FYNNEI come from the germline V gene. Trimming removed 8 bases from V and 1 base from J; junction bases left unmatched: 4. CDR3 length: 14 residues. The CDR3 DNA is TGTGCCAGCTGGGGCGGGGGGGGCACAGATACGCAGTATTTT. Protein sequence: CASWGGGGTDTQYF.

V usage is TRBV9 and J usage is TRBJ1-6; 8 bases fit TRBD1. Germline assignment: CDR1 SGDLS and CDR2 YYNGEE. After removal of 4 bases from V and 10 bases from J, the junction contained 7 bases not matched to a gene. The CDR3 length is 14 residues. CDR3: CASSLGQGTSPLHF. CDR3 in DNA: TGTGCCAGCAGCCTCGGACAGGGTACCTCACCCCTCCACTTT. Full variable domain (missing parts from reference TRBV9 and TRBJ1-6): DSGVTQTPKHLITATGQRVTLRCSPRSGDLSVYWYQQSLDQGLQFLIQYYNGEERAKGNILERFSAQQFPDLHSELNLSSLELGDSALYFCASSLGQGTSPLHFGNGTRLTVT.

The chain is built from TRBV18 and TRBJ1-5, with D perhaps matching TRBD1 (5 bases). The CDR3 sequence is 15 residues long. The germline gives CDR1 KGHSH, CDR2 LQKENI. Trimming stripped 1 base from V and 3 bases from J, with 10 bases between. CDR3 in DNA: TGTGCCAGCTCACCACAGACAGCAAACAATCAGCCCCAGCATTTT. The encoded protein is CASSPQTANNQPQHF.

The genes are TRBV5-1 and TRBJ1-1; D might be TRBD1 (5 bases). CDR3 length: 16 residues. Germline V gives CDR1 SGHRS, CDR2 YFSETQ. The V and J ends lost 1 base and 1 base respectively, with 14 bases between them. The CDR3 region is CASSLIQGGRNTEAFF. The CDR3 region has the DNA TGCGCCAGCAGCTTGATCCAGGGAGGTCGGAACACTGAAGCTTTCTTT.

This chain connects TRBV28 to TRBJ1-4; 9 bases match TRBD1. The CDR3 has 17 amino acids. The germline V gene encodes CDR1 MDHEN and CDR2 SYDVKM. J gave up 5 bases and V 8 bases, and 15 bases lay outside the gene matches. CDR3 in amino acids: CASSWGWDREKNEKLFF. The CDR3 bases are TGTGCCAGCTCCTGGGGGTGGGACAGGGAAAAGAATGAAAAACTGTTTTTT.

V gene TRBV7-9 combines with J gene TRBJ2-3; TRBD2 agrees at 9 bases. Per the germline V gene, CDR1 is SEHNR and CDR2 is FQNEAQ (reference sequence). V dropped 1 base and J dropped 0; count of bases not matched to a gene: 2. CDR3 length equals 16 residues. The CDR3 loop is CASSLGLAGSTDTQYF. Here the CDR3 DNA reads TGTGCCAGCAGCTTAGGTCTAGCGGGGAGCACAGATACGCAGTATTTT.

The chain is built from TRBV18 and TRBJ2-5; 9 bases agree with TRBD2. Losses at the gene ends were 3 bases for V and 2 bases for J; bases not matched to a gene: 7. The CDR3 is 16 residues long. Germline assignment: CDR1 KGHSH and CDR2 LQKENI. In nucleotides, the CDR3 is TGTGCCAGCTCACCCAGGGCACTAGCGGGTCAAGAGACCCAGTACTTC. This sequence encodes CASSPRALAGQETQYF.

This clone was observed a few times. This chain joins TRBV19 and TRBJ1-1; tentative D call: TRBD1 (6 bases). Trimming shortened V by 6 bases and J by 1 base, and 12 bases separated the two germline ends. This CDR3 comprises 14 residues. CDR1 and CDR2 from the germline V gene are LNHDA and SQIVND (reference sequence). The CDR3 spells CASRYRAENTEAFF. For the CDR3, the DNA is TGTGCCAGTAGATACAGGGCGGAGAACACTGAAGCTTTCTTT.

The chain is built from TRBV4-3 and TRBJ1-1, with 8 bases identical to TRBD1. V was clipped by 4 bases and J by 5 bases; unmatched bases: 6. The CDR3 spans 14 residues. Germline CDR1 is LGHNA and CDR2 is YSLEER. CDR3 bases: TGCGCCAGCAGCCTATCAGGGGGCATAACTGAAGCTTTCTTT. Protein sequence: CASSLSGGITEAFF.

The genes are TRBV7-2 and TRBJ1-2; D perhaps matches TRBD1 (6 bases). V was cut by 0 bases and J by 4 bases, with 15 bases left in between. CDR1 is SGHTA and CDR2 is FQGNSA in the germline V gene. The length of the CDR3 is 16 residues. In nucleotides, the CDR3 is TGTGCCAGCAGCTTAGCGGTCGGGGGGCGAGTCTATGGCTACACCTTC. This encodes CASSLAVGGRVYGYTF.

The gene calls are TRBV10-1 and TRBJ2-1; D is possibly TRBD1 (6 bases). The V gene's germline CDR1 is WNHNN and CDR2 SYGVQD (reference sequence). Trimming cost V 5 bases and J 3 bases, with 8 bases left between them. The CDR3 covers 13 residues. The DNA of the CDR3 is TGCGCCAGCAGTCCGGACAGCTACAATGAGCAGTTCTTC. It encodes CASSPDSYNEQFF.